Below, 21 T cell receptor beta chains from the same sample are listed, as sequenced in a study of T cells in Graves' hyperthyroidism and ophthalmopathy. RNA transcripts provided the source from which TCR beta CDR3 regions were amplified. Using the HTBI primer set, a first-round RT-PCR was run on the TCR CDR3. In TCRdb, the multiplex PCR reads were re-called with MiXCR into one record per CDR3 protein. Of 300,000 to 450,000 distinct CDR3 sequences in the sample, approximately 18% were seen once. The sequenced sample consisted of blood. These receptors were collected from a man aged 18 to 35 with Graves' ophthalmopathy.

The V and J genes are TRBV24-1 and TRBJ1-1; D is possibly TRBD1 (5 bases). The V gene lost 6 bases and the J gene lost 0 bases, with 10 bases spanning the gap. Germline loops: CDR1 KGHDR, CDR2 SFDVKD. The CDR3 runs to 14 residues. The CDR3 protein is CATSSGRMNTEAFF. CDR3 in DNA: TGTGCCACCAGTTCGGGACGTATGAACACTGAAGCTTTCTTT.

The gene calls are TRBV11-2 and TRBJ2-7; 13 nucleotides agree with TRBD2. The CDR3 is 17 residues long. The ends lost 3 bases at V and 2 bases at J; junction bases unmatched: 7. The V gene's germline CDR1 is SGHAT and CDR2 FQNNGV. The CDR3 DNA follows: TGTGCCAGCAGCTTGCCCGGGACTAGCGGGGACCCCTACGAGCAGTACTTC. It specifies CASSLPGTSGDPYEQYF.

This clonotype was counted ten times or more. The genes are TRBV9 and TRBJ2-5, with D unclear. V lost 3 bases, J lost 1 base, and 13 bases lay in between. Germline V gene sequence: CDR1 SGDLS, CDR2 YYNGEE. CDR3 length equals 15 residues. The DNA of the CDR3 is TGTGCCAGCAGCGCCTTACACTCAGGCCAAGAGACCCAGTACTTC. Amino acid sequence: CASSALHSGQETQYF.

This clonotype was seen ten or more times. The chain carries TRBV27 and TRBJ1-5; D call uncertain. The CDR3 covers 14 residues. Germline V gives CDR1 MNHEY, CDR2 SMNVEV (reference sequence). V lost 3 bases, J lost 3 bases, and 9 bases lay in between. This CDR3 reads CASSFGTNNQPQHF. DNA of the CDR3: TGTGCCAGCAGTTTTGGCACAAACAATCAGCCCCAGCATTTT.

The CDR3 region has the DNA TGTGCCAGCAGCCCCCAACAGGGACCTAATTCACCCCTCCACTTT. It is translated as CASSPQQGPNSPLHF. This chain connects TRBV3-1 to TRBJ1-6; D is possibly TRBD1 (6 bases). Trimming removed 4 bases at V and 6 bases at J, with 13 bases between. This CDR3 has 15 amino acids. CDR1 and CDR2 (germline): LGHDT, YNNKEL (reference sequence).

The V gene is TRBV6-5, the J gene TRBJ1-2; 7 bases are shared with TRBD1. Trimming removed 2 bases from V and 4 bases from J; junction bases left unmatched: 10. The CDR3 extends over 16 amino acids. Germline V lookup: CDR1 MNHEY, CDR2 SVGAGI. As DNA, the CDR3 is TGTGCCAGCAGTTACCCAAGACAGGGCGGCGGCTATGGCTACACCTTC. Residues: CASSYPRQGGGYGYTF.

This sequence joins TRBV18 and TRBJ2-6; D unresolved. The V and J ends lost 3 bases and 4 bases respectively, with 10 bases between them. Germline lookup yields CDR1 KGHSH and CDR2 LQKENI. This CDR3 region has 15 residues. The CDR3 loop reads CASSPYVTGANVLTF. The CDR3 DNA reads TGTGCCAGCTCACCTTACGTAACGGGGGCCAACGTCCTGACTTTC.

CDR3 coding DNA: TGTGCCAGCAGTACGGACAGATACGAGCAGTACTTC. Translation: CASSTDRYEQYF. This rearrangement joins TRBV6-1 to TRBJ2-7; tentative D call: TRBD1 (6 bases). The CDR3 has 12 residues. CDR1 MNHNS and CDR2 SASEGT come from the germline V gene. V was shortened by 5 bases and J by 4 bases, with 9 bases between the two germline ends.

This clonotype was picked up a small number of times. The V call is TRBV11-1, the J call TRBJ1-4, with a possible D match to TRBD1 (5 bases). The CDR3 consists of 14 residues. CDR1 SGHAT and CDR2 FQDESV come from the germline V gene (reference sequence). Trimming cost V 2 bases and J 7 bases, with 11 bases left between them. The CDR3 reads CASSLLGRTEKLFF. The CDR3 DNA is TGTGCCAGCAGCTTATTGGGACGGACTGAAAAACTGTTTTTT.

Many counts were recorded for this clonotype. The chain employs TRBV5-5 and TRBJ2-1; the match to TRBD2 covers 10 bases. V dropped 2 bases and J dropped 9; count of bases not matched to a gene: 14. The CDR3 runs 17 residues. Per the germline V gene, CDR1 is SGHKS and CDR2 is YYEKEE (reference sequence). In DNA form, the CDR3 reads TGTGCCAGCAGCTTTTCCCCAACTAGCGGGGTTAGGGGTGAGCAGTTCTTC. Residues: CASSFSPTSGVRGEQFF.

This clonotype was seen repeatedly, ten times or more. The CDR3 bases are TGTGCCAGCAGCCCAGAGCCCGACTATGGCTACACCTTC. Protein: CASSPEPDYGYTF. The rearrangement joins TRBV11-2 to TRBJ1-2; no definite D call. Germline loops: CDR1 SGHAT, CDR2 FQNNGV. The CDR3 totals 13 residues. Deletions cut 5 bases from V and 3 bases from J, with 10 bases between.

This clonotype was seen at least ten times. Here the CDR3 reads CSVAGGPTGELFF. CDR3 DNA sequence: TGCAGTGTAGCGGGGGGGCCTACCGGGGAGCTGTTTTTT. This rearrangement joins TRBV20-1 to TRBJ2-2, with 11 nucleotides matching TRBD2. The CDR3 consists of 13 residues. Losses at the gene ends were 7 bases for V and 5 bases for J; bases not matched to a gene: 3. Germline V gives CDR1 DFQATT, CDR2 SNEGSKA (reference sequence).

This clonotype showed up many times. This chain joins TRBV7-9 and TRBJ1-1; D is undetermined. V lost 1 base, J lost 1 base, and 10 bases lay in between. The length of the CDR3 is 15 residues. Germline V CDR1 and CDR2: SEHNR, FQNEAQ (reference sequence). The CDR3 sequence is CASSLGLDRNTEAFF. As DNA, the CDR3 is TGTGCCAGCAGCTTAGGCCTGGACCGGAACACTGAAGCTTTCTTT.

Turning to this clonotype: This could be a read error, since a much larger clone is one nucleotide away. The chain is built from TRBV7-9 and TRBJ2-7; D is undetermined. Germline assignment: CDR1 SEHNR and CDR2 FQNEAQ (reference sequence). The CDR3 has 14 amino acids. Here the CDR3 reads CASSLKLGSYVQYF. As DNA, the CDR3 is TGTGCCAGCAGCTTAAAATTGGGATCCTACGTGCAGTACTTC. Full variable domain (rest looked up from reference TRBV7-9 and TRBJ2-7): DTGVSQNPRHKITKRGQNVTFRCDPISEHNRLYWYRQTLGQGPEFLTYFQNEAQLEKSRLLSDRFSAERPKGSFSTLEIQRTEQGDSAMYLCASSLKLGSYVQYFGPGTRLTVT.

This clonotype has a single count. This chain joins TRBV12-5 and TRBJ2-2, with TRBD1 as a possible D gene (6 bases). Trimming stripped 1 base from V and 4 bases from J, with 13 bases between. CDR3 size: 16 residues. Germline V CDR1 and CDR2: LGHNT, FRNRAP. The CDR3 sequence is CASGLDRVEGTGELFF. In nucleotides, the CDR3 is TGTGCTAGTGGTTTGGACAGGGTTGAGGGCACCGGGGAGCTGTTTTTT.

In its sample, this clonotype was seen many times. The rearrangement joins TRBV28 to TRBJ2-5, with D possibly being TRBD2 (6 bases). This CDR3 contains 13 residues. V lost 6 bases to trimming and J lost 1 base, with 9 bases between them. Germline V CDR1 and CDR2: MDHEN, SYDVKM. CDR3 amino acids: CASSGTFQETQYF. CDR3 sequence (DNA): TGTGCCAGCAGCGGGACTTTCCAAGAGACCCAGTACTTC.

This clonotype was picked up many times. The J gene is TRBJ1-1, the V gene TRBV6-1; D gene unclear. The CDR3 totals 15 residues. From germline, CDR1 is MNHNS and CDR2 SASEGT. The V end lost 2 bases, the J end lost 2 bases, and 12 bases lay between the germline ends. The CDR3 DNA follows: TGTGCCAGCAGTGAACACAGTACTTTAAACACTGAAGCTTTCTTT. Its translation is CASSEHSTLNTEAFF.

This clonotype has at least ten counts. The rearrangement links TRBV5-6 to TRBJ1-1; D gene uncertain. The ends were cut back, 0 bases at V and 4 bases at J, with 10 bases in the middle. CDR3 length: 14 amino acids. Germline CDR1 SGHDT, CDR2 YYEEEE. The CDR3 reads CASSLAGTGTEAFF. CDR3 DNA: TGTGCCAGCAGCTTGGCCGGCACTGGCACTGAAGCTTTCTTT.

This clonotype was picked up many times. This rearrangement joins TRBV18 to TRBJ1-5; D call uncertain. CDR1 KGHSH and CDR2 LQKENI come from the germline V gene. The ends were cut back, 2 bases at V and 4 bases at J, with 6 bases in the middle. The CDR3 is 13 residues long. CDR3 in amino acids: CASSPEENQPQHF. The DNA for the CDR3 is TGTGCCAGCTCACCAGAAGAGAATCAGCCCCAGCATTTT.

This clonotype showed up just a few times. The chain combines TRBV20-1 with TRBJ2-2; maybe TRBD1 (6 bases). V was pared by 3 bases and J by 5 bases, with 19 bases between. CDR3 size: 16 residues. The germline gives CDR1 DFQATT, CDR2 SNEGSKA (reference sequence). CDR3 sequence (DNA): TGCAGTGCTAGCCCCGTACCGGGACAAGGTACCGGGGAGCTGTTTTTT. This codes for CSASPVPGQGTGELFF.

This clonotype was detected a few times. The rearrangement joins TRBV11-2 to TRBJ2-2; D is unresolved. Germline V gene sequence: CDR1 SGHAT, CDR2 FQNNGV. Trimming removed 1 base at V and 2 bases at J, with 14 bases between. This CDR3 has 17 amino acids. Here the CDR3 reads CASSLGPRPFNTGELFF. The CDR3 DNA reads TGTGCCAGCAGCTTAGGCCCCCGACCCTTTAACACCGGGGAGCTGTTTTTT.